This T cell receptor (beta chain) was observed in a study of blood T cell repertoires in COVID-19. As for the study in general: Samples came from the United States, Italy and Spain, spanning acute and convalescent COVID-19.

The CDR3 is 16 amino acids. Looked up from germline, CDR1 is MNHNS and CDR2 is SASEGT. Trimming cost V 4 bases and J 6 bases; bases outside gene matches: 10. This table comes from immunoSEQ multiplex PCR, and its TCRdb copy is limited to in-frame clones, with some not included. The repertoire includes 400,000 to 450,000 clones, 75% to 90% of them detected once, and approximately 1.2% sits in the top ten. This TCR was sampled from a man aged 25-45 years who had recovered from COVID-19. The chain uses TRBV6-1 and TRBJ2-1; 9 bases match TRBD2. Source material: PBMCs or T cells enriched from blood (not recorded which). The CDR3 is CASSVLGTSISNEQFF. The CDR3, as DNA: TGTGCCAGCAGTGTACTGGGGACTAGCATTTCCAATGAGCAGTTCTTC.